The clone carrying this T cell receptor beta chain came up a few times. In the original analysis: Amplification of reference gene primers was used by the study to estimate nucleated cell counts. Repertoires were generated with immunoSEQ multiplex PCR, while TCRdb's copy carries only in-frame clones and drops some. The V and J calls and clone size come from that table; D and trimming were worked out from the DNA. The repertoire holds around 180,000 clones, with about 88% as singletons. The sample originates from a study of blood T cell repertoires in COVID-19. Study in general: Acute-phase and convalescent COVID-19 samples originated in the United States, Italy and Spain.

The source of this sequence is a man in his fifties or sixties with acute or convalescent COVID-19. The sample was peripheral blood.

CDR3 region: CASSQTGRGRFYGYTF. CDR3 nucleotide sequence: TGTGCCAGCAGCCAGACTGGCAGGGGGCGCTTCTATGGCTACACCTTC. The genes are TRBV9 and TRBJ1-2, with 8 bases aligning to TRBD1. Germline V lookup: CDR1 SGDLS, CDR2 YYNGEE. With 4 bases clipped from V and 4 bases from J, the junction kept 12 bases outside the gene matches. The CDR3 spans 16 residues.